The 19 T cell receptor beta chains in this list originate from one sample, sequenced in a study of tumor and adjacent non-tumor tissue in lung cancer. This sample's RNA came from whole unsorted tissue. Three rounds of nested PCR, following a modified ARM-PCR protocol, produced the TCRbeta library. From the multiplex PCR reads, TCRdb called clonotypes with MiXCR, one entry per CDR3 protein. Among 70,000 or so distinct CDR3 sequences, 50% to 60% were seen once, and the ten largest hold 20% to 25%. The sequencing sample was made of lung tumor tissue. The receptors derive from a man aged 45-65 years with non-small cell lung cancer.

The gene calls are TRBV6-5 and TRBJ2-2, with unresolved D. The V gene's germline CDR1 is MNHEY and CDR2 SVGAGI. Trimming took 6 bases from V and 3 from J, leaving 5 bases between them. The length of the CDR3 is 12 residues. CDR3 loop: CASSYHTGELFF. As DNA, the CDR3 is TGTGCCAGCAGCTATCACACCGGGGAGCTGTTTTTT.

This clonotype appeared many times. The V call is TRBV11-2, the J call TRBJ2-1; D perhaps matches TRBD2 (6 bases). Trimming pared 11 bases from V and 6 bases from J, leaving 14 bases between. Per the germline V gene, CDR1 is SGHAT and CDR2 is FQNNGV. The CDR3 has 12 residues. CDR3 region: CAGGTASNEQFF. In DNA form, the CDR3 reads TGTGCCGGAGGGACGGCTTCCAATGAGCAGTTCTTC.

This chain links TRBV13 with TRBJ2-5, with D unresolved. Trimming stripped 5 bases from V and 5 bases from J, with 12 bases between. CDR1 and CDR2 from the germline V gene are PRHDT and FYEKMQ (reference sequence). The CDR3 extends over 13 amino acids. The CDR3: CASSGTVQETQYF. The CDR3 nucleotides read TGTGCCAGCAGCGGAACGGTGCAGGAGACCCAGTACTTC.

This clonotype was counted many times. The CDR3 here is CASSYQRNQETQYF. The DNA for the CDR3 is TGTGCCAGCAGTTACCAGAGGAACCAAGAGACCCAGTACTTC. The chain links TRBV6-5 to TRBJ2-5; D is unclear. The V gene lost 2 bases and the J gene lost 0 bases, with 7 bases spanning the gap. CDR3 size: 14 residues. Germline V gives CDR1 MNHEY, CDR2 SVGAGI.

With regard to this clonotype: Given a much more abundant clone one base away, this may be a read error. The V call is TRBV6-6, the J call TRBJ1-1; maybe TRBD1 (6 bases). Germline CDR1 MNHNY, CDR2 SVGAGI (reference sequence). The CDR3 has 14 amino acids. The CDR3 sequence: CASTTRGANTEASF. In nucleotides, the CDR3 is TGTGCCAGCACCACAAGGGGGGCAAACACTGAAGCTTCCTTT.

In its sample, this clonotype was seen once. This chain links TRBV4-2 with TRBJ2-1, with TRBD2 identical over 9 bases. Germline V gene data show CDR1 as LGHNA and CDR2 as YNFKEQ. The length of the CDR3 is 20 residues. J was trimmed by 0 bases and V by 10 bases; bases with no gene match: 22. The CDR3, as DNA: TGTGCCAATAGCCAAGAGGGGTCGTTGGGGACTAGCATCTCCTACAATGAGCAGTTCTTC. This codes for CANSQEGSLGTSISYNEQFF.

This clonotype came up a few times. This sequence may be a read error, since a much larger clone differs from it by one base. This rearrangement joins TRBV4-1 to TRBJ2-1; the D gene is possibly TRBD2 (5 bases). CDR3 length: 14 residues. Germline-derived CDR1 and CDR2 are MGHRA and YSYEKL. V lost 1 base and J lost 9, with 13 bases in between. The CDR3 nucleotides read TGCGCCAGCAGCCAAGGCGTGAGCGGAGTTGAGCAGTTCTTC. Translated, it gives CASSQGVSGVEQFF.

The genes are TRBV4-1 and TRBJ2-3; D is perhaps TRBD1 or TRBD2 (5 bases each). Germline V lookup: CDR1 MGHRA, CDR2 YSYEKL. CDR3 length: 18 residues. Trimming took off 1 base at V and 12 bases at J, with 29 bases between the two ends. The CDR3 spells CASSQASPRDPRTDIQYF. Written as DNA, the CDR3 is TGCGCCAGCAGCCAAGCAAGTCCCCGGGACCCTCGCACAGATATACAGTATTTT.

As concerns this clonotype: This may be a read error, as it is one base from a much larger clone. The rearrangement joins TRBV11-2 to TRBJ2-4; TRBD1 is a possible D gene (6 bases). CDR1 is SGHAT and CDR2 is FQNNGV in the germline V gene. V was pared by 2 bases and J by 1 base, with 9 bases between. This CDR3 is 15 amino acids long. The CDR3, as DNA: TGTGCCAGCAGCTTATTCACAGGGGCCAAAAACATTCAGTACTTC. Residues: CASSLFTGAKNIQYF.

This clonotype turned up a few times. CDR3 residues: CATRGFSNTGELFF. DNA of the CDR3: TGTGCCACCAGAGGATTTTCGAACACCGGGGAGCTGTTTTTT. The V gene is TRBV28, the J gene TRBJ2-2; D unclear. CDR1 and CDR2 (germline): MDHEN, SYDVKM. The V and J ends lost 10 bases and 0 bases respectively, with 12 bases between them. The CDR3 length is 14 residues.

Ten or more counts support this clonotype. This chain connects TRBV6-4 to TRBJ1-5; D call uncertain. The CDR3 is made up of 13 amino acids. V dropped 2 bases and J dropped 4 bases, with 6 bases sitting between them. The germline V gene encodes CDR1 MRHNA and CDR2 SNTAGT. CDR3 in amino acids: CASSDEGNQPQHF. The CDR3 DNA follows: TGTGCCAGCAGTGACGAGGGTAATCAGCCCCAGCATTTT.

Regarding this clonotype: A read error may explain this, as a much larger clone is one base away. The chain couples TRBV20-1 to TRBJ2-4; the D gene is possibly TRBD2 (7 bases). CDR1 is DFQATT, CDR2 SNEGSKA, per germline (reference sequence). The CDR3 sequence is 18 residues long. The CDR3 DNA is TGCAGTGCTAGAGATCGGGGGGCAAGCGGAGAGGCCAAAACCATTCAGTACTTC. Amino acids: CSARDRGASGEAKTIQYF.

Notes on this clonotype: A read error is possible here, since a much larger clone lies one base away. The chain's CDR3 is CASSPRQGADYGYIF. In nucleotides, the CDR3 is TGCGCCAGCAGCCCAAGACAGGGGGCGGACTATGGCTACATCTTC. The rearrangement joins TRBV4-1 to TRBJ1-2, with 10 bases fitting TRBD1. The CDR3 has 15 amino acids. CDR1 is MGHRA and CDR2 is YSYEKL in the germline V gene.

Turning to this clonotype: It is likely a read error, because the conserved phenylalanine at the end of the CDR3 is missing. The V and J genes are TRBV29-1 and TRBJ2-7; 8 bases fit TRBD1. CDR3 size: 12 residues. CDR1 is SQVTM, CDR2 ANQGSEA, per germline. DNA for the CDR3: TGCAGCGTGACAGGGGACTCCTACGGGCAGTACCTC. Translation gives CSVTGDSYGQYL.

A note on this clonotype: At one boundary the junction diverges from the germline segment, which might be a read error. The chain uses TRBV11-2 and TRBJ1-3; 7 bases match TRBD1. CDR3 size: 14 residues. Per the germline V gene, CDR1 is SGHAT and CDR2 is FQNNGV. CDR3 sequence reads: CTSSSGQELNTIYF. CDR3 coding DNA: TGTACCAGCAGCTCTGGACAGGAACTGAACACCATATATTTT.

In this sample, this clonotype turned up a few times. The chain has TRBV24-1 and TRBJ1-5; TRBD1 agrees at 7 bases. V trimming: 4 bases; J trimming: 4 bases; junction bases outside the gene matches: 9. The CDR3 runs 16 residues. Germline lookup yields CDR1 KGHDR and CDR2 SFDVKD. CDR3 coding DNA: TGTGCCACCAGTGACCCCCTGACAGGGAATAATCAGCCCCAGCATTTT. Translating it yields CATSDPLTGNNQPQHF.

Of note for this clonotype: Since no conserved phenylalanine or tryptophan closes the CDR3, a read error is the likely cause. The limits of the CDR3 on the DNA are not certain, so only TCRdb's listed CDR3 is given. This chain connects TRBV6-5 to TRBJ2-5; the D segment call TRBD2 is taken from the table without a DNA check. 14 amino acids form the CDR3, both terminal residues included. Germline lookup yields CDR1 MNHEY and CDR2 SVGAGI. The CDR3 here is CASTLLEGDETLYS.

A remark on this clonotype: A read error may be the cause here, since a much bigger clone is one base away. As the CDR3 is not closed by the conserved phenylalanine or tryptophan, this likely results from a read error. The chain employs TRBV6-6 and TRBJ2-5; D is ambiguous. This CDR3 spans 12 amino acids. Trimming cost V 5 bases and J 1 base, with 5 bases left between them. Germline V gene data show CDR1 as MNHNY and CDR2 as SVGAGI (reference sequence). The CDR3 DNA follows: TGTGCCAGCAGTGTTGCCCAAGAGACCCAGTACCTC. It codes for CASSVAQETQYL.

Concerning this clonotype: This likely comes from a read error, as the CDR3 has no conserved phenylalanine or tryptophan at its end. The chain employs TRBV28 and TRBJ2-7; 9 bases are shared with TRBD2. V shed 1 base, J shed 7 bases, and the junction held 8 bases outside the gene matches. The CDR3 covers 15 residues. CDR1 MDHEN and CDR2 SYDVKM come from the germline V gene. For the CDR3, the DNA is TGTGCCAGCAGTTTATCCCTAGCGGGAAAAAAGGAGCAGTACTTA. It encodes CASSLSLAGKKEQYL.